This T cell receptor (beta chain) was identified during a study of shared clonotypes between healthy human individuals. Study outcomes and limitations: A reduction in generation probabilities was seen for non-shared clonotypes relative to those shared by all four donors.

Comment on this clone: What it recognizes is unknown.

CDR1 is SGHVS, CDR2 FQNEAQ, per germline. V was shortened by 5 bases and J by 4 bases, with 9 bases between the two germline ends. The length of the CDR3 is 12 residues. Deep-level assay runs were performed. In the source study's methods: ImmunoSEQ yielded junction-only sequences lacking quality scores, so filtering differed. Method: immunoSEQ multiplex PCR; TCRdb's copy keeps in-frame clones and lacks some. That table supplies the V and J calls and clone size; D and trimming were determined from the DNA. The profile covers approximately 720,000 clones, with just over 90% appearing a single time and roughly 22% taken by the ten largest. Terminally differentiated effector memory CD45RA+ cells were excluded by CCR7 positive selection of CD45RO-negative cells.

Sequencing used naive CD8+ T cells sorted from blood. The clonotype was recovered from a man between 25 and 39 years old in good health. The rearrangement joins TRBV7-8 to TRBJ2-7; no reliable D call. Here the CDR3 reads CASSPSPYEQYF. Written as DNA, the CDR3 is TGTGCCAGCAGCCCCAGTCCATACGAGCAGTACTTC.